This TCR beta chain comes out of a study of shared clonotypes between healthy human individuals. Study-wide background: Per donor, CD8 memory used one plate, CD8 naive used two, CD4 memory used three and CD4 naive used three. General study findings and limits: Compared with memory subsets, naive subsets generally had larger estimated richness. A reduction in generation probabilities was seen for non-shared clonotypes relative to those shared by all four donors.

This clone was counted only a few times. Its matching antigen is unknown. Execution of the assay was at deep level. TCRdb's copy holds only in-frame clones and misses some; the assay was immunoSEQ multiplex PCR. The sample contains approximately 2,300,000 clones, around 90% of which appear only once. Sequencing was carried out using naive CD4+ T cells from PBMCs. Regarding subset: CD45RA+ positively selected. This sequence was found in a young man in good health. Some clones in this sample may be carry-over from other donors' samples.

CDR3 protein: CASSSTGGMNTEAFF. For the CDR3, the DNA is TGTGCCAGCAGTTCCACAGGGGGCATGAACACTGAAGCTTTCTTT. This sequence joins TRBV6-5 and TRBJ1-1; 9 nucleotides line up with TRBD1. The CDR3 spans 15 residues. Germline V gene lookup returns CDR1 MNHEY and CDR2 SVGAGI. After removal of 4 bases from V and 0 bases from J, the junction contained 3 bases not matched to a gene.